A single sample is the source of the 22 T cell receptor beta chains below, sequenced in a study of T cells after yellow fever vaccination. TCRdb re-called the 5' RACE reads with MiXCR, one entry per CDR3 protein. The sample includes 620,000 or so distinct CDR3 sequences, 17% of them seen just once. The sequencing here drew on PBMCs, taken 5 to 6 days after the first yellow fever vaccination. All receptors come from a man aged 18 to 30 who received the YFV17D yellow fever vaccine.

The V call is TRBV20-1, the J call TRBJ2-5; a weak D match, TRBD2 (6 bases). The V gene's germline CDR1 is DFQATT and CDR2 SNEGSKA (reference sequence). The CDR3 loop spans 15 amino acids. V lost 0 bases and J lost 0, with 11 bases in between. The CDR3 nucleotides read TGCAGTGCTAGAGATCCGCGGGGAAACCAAGAGACCCAGTACTTC. Encoded protein: CSARDPRGNQETQYF.

For this clonotype: This may be a read error: a much more frequent sequence differs by one nucleotide. The chain uses TRBV6-6 and TRBJ1-1; D is unclear. CDR1 is MNHNY, CDR2 SVGAGI, per germline (reference sequence). CDR3 length: 11 residues. Trimming shortened V by 8 bases and J by 1 base, and 5 bases separated the two germline ends. Here the CDR3 reads CASQQNTEAFF. The CDR3 coding sequence is TGTGCCAGCCAACAGAACACTGAAGCTTTCTTT.

The V gene is TRBV7-9, the J gene TRBJ1-4; no clear D. CDR3 length equals 12 residues. Trimming removed 2 bases from V and 7 bases from J, with 5 bases in between. The germline gives CDR1 SEHNR, CDR2 FQNEAQ (reference sequence). CDR3 region: CASSLYGEKLFF. The CDR3 coding sequence is TGTGCCAGCAGCTTATACGGTGAAAAACTGTTTTTT.

This clonotype was seen a few times. The rearrangement uses TRBV14 and TRBJ2-3; D is ambiguous. The germline V and J ends were trimmed by 0 bases and 6 bases, with 22 bases remaining between them. CDR3 size: 18 residues. Germline CDR1 reads SGHDN; CDR2 reads FVKESK. The CDR3 bases are TGTGCCAGCAGCCAAGATACGCTACGGCCAGCTCTTGGGGATACGCAGTATTTT. Its protein product is CASSQDTLRPALGDTQYF.

This clonotype showed up many times. The J gene is TRBJ2-2, the V gene TRBV5-1, with 13 bases identical to TRBD2. The CDR3 runs 17 residues. Germline V gene sequence: CDR1 SGHRS, CDR2 YFSETQ. The V and J ends lost 4 bases and 2 bases, in that order; junction bases with no gene match: 5. The CDR3 DNA reads as TGCGCCAGCAGCCCCGGACTAGCGGGGGATAACACCGGGGAGCTGTTTTTT. Translated, it gives CASSPGLAGDNTGELFF.

V gene TRBV19 combines with J gene TRBJ1-1; D is unresolved. The CDR3 spans 9 residues. The germline CDR1 and CDR2 sequences are LNHDA and SQIVND (reference sequence). The germline V and J ends were trimmed by 11 bases and 4 bases, with 5 bases remaining between them. Here the CDR3 reads CASSTEAFF. CDR3 nucleotide sequence: TGTGCCTCCTCCACTGAAGCTTTCTTT.

This clonotype was counted between two and nine times. The chain joins TRBV5-1 to TRBJ2-7; D ambiguous. The CDR3 runs 15 residues. Looked up from germline, CDR1 is SGHRS and CDR2 is YFSETQ. The ends were cut back, 8 bases at V and 2 bases at J, with 20 bases in the middle. CDR3 loop: CASKSRAIDTYEQYF. Here the CDR3 DNA reads TGCGCCAGTAAAAGTCGAGCTATCGACACCTACGAGCAGTACTTC.

J is TRBJ1-5 and V is TRBV4-3; D is unresolved. From germline, CDR1 is LGHNA and CDR2 YSLEER. CDR3 length: 14 amino acids. Trimming removed 0 bases from V and 7 bases from J, with 10 bases in between. The CDR3 DNA sequence: TGCGCCAGCAGCCAAGAGGTGGGAGTCCAGCCCCAGCATTTT. Amino acid sequence: CASSQEVGVQPQHF.

This clonotype has a handful of counts. The gene calls are TRBV4-1 and TRBJ1-1, with TRBD1 as a possible D gene (5 bases). Germline V gene data show CDR1 as MGHRA and CDR2 as YSYEKL. This CDR3 is 17 amino acids long. V shed 2 bases and J shed 5 bases, with 21 bases lying between them. DNA for the CDR3: TGCGCCAGCAGCCAAACCCTATGGGAGTACAAGGGGACTGAAGCTTTCTTT. Protein: CASSQTLWEYKGTEAFF.

The chain joins TRBV2 to TRBJ1-2; D gene unclear. The V end lost 4 bases, the J end lost 5 bases, and 17 bases lay between the germline ends. Germline V CDR1 and CDR2: SNHLY, FYNNEI. CDR3 length: 15 amino acids. The CDR3 is CASSVGPGLSYGYTF. In nucleotides, the CDR3 is TGTGCCAGCAGTGTGGGCCCAGGCTTGAGTTATGGCTACACCTTC.

The chain combines TRBV20-1 with TRBJ2-1, with 14 bases aligning to TRBD2. There are 17 residues in the CDR3. Germline CDR1 DFQATT, CDR2 SNEGSKA (reference sequence). Trimming cost V 5 bases and J 6 bases; bases outside gene matches: 12. The DNA of the CDR3 is TGCAGTGCTCCCGGACTAGCGGGGGGATTCCCGTCCAATGAGCAGTTCTTC. Translated, it gives CSAPGLAGGFPSNEQFF.

In its sample, this clonotype was seen a few times. The chain combines TRBV12-3 or TRBV12-4 with TRBJ1-3, with D perhaps TRBD1 (5 bases). This CDR3 has 13 residues. Between the trimmed V and J ends, which lost 5 bases and 12 bases, there was a span of 17 bases. The CDR3 region has the DNA TGTGCCAGCAGTGCATGGGGGGGGTCCCACATATATTTT. Residues: CASSAWGGSHIYF.

This clonotype appeared a few times. The J gene is TRBJ2-5, the V gene TRBV7-9, with 9 positions matching TRBD2. Germline V CDR1 and CDR2: SEHNR, FQNEAQ (reference sequence). After removal of 2 bases from V and 2 bases from J, the junction contained 6 bases not matched to a gene. CDR3 size: 16 residues. The chain's CDR3 is CASSLTGGGVQETQYF. The CDR3 coding sequence is TGTGCCAGCAGCTTAACTGGCGGGGGGGTGCAAGAGACCCAGTACTTC.

This clonotype was found a few times. The J gene is TRBJ1-1, the V gene TRBV5-1; possible D gene TRBD1, 6 bases. The V and J ends lost 5 bases and 3 bases respectively, with 14 bases between them. CDR3 length: 14 amino acids. Germline V lookup: CDR1 SGHRS, CDR2 YFSETQ. The DNA of the CDR3 is TGCGCCAGCAGACTCGACAGGCGGGACACTGAAGCTTTCTTT. It translates to CASRLDRRDTEAFF.

This clonotype was detected a few times. The rearrangement links TRBV28 to TRBJ2-3; unclear D gene. The CDR3 length is 12 residues. The V gene's germline CDR1 is MDHEN and CDR2 SYDVKM. The ends were cut back, 3 bases at V and 14 bases at J, with 15 bases in the middle. The CDR3 spells CASSLYRREVYF. The CDR3 region has the DNA TGTGCCAGCAGTTTGTACCGCCGAGAAGTGTATTTT.

As to this clonotype: Compared with germline, one end of the junction differs, possibly owing to a read error. V is TRBV7-7 and J is TRBJ2-5; 7 positions match TRBD2. Germline CDR1 SSHAT, CDR2 FNYEAQ (reference sequence). This CDR3 has 15 residues. CDR3 in DNA: TGTGCTAGCAGCCTGGGGGAGGGTCGGCAAGAGACCCAGTACTTC. This encodes CASSLGEGRQETQYF.

This clonotype was detected only a few times. The gene calls are TRBV7-6 and TRBJ1-1; D is perhaps TRBD1 (6 bases). The CDR3 length is 15 residues. Germline assignment: CDR1 SGHVS and CDR2 FNYEAQ. Trimming pared 8 bases from V and 1 base from J, leaving 17 bases between. The CDR3 nucleotides are TGTGCCAGCCACGAGCGCGGGGGCGCGAACACTGAAGCTTTCTTT. Translation: CASHERGGANTEAFF.

There are a few counts of this clonotype. The chain joins TRBV18 to TRBJ2-3, with D perhaps TRBD2 (6 bases). The ends were cut back, 3 bases at V and 1 base at J, with 11 bases in the middle. Germline V gene data show CDR1 as KGHSH and CDR2 as LQKENI. The CDR3 sequence is 15 residues long. DNA for the CDR3: TGTGCCAGCTCACCGGGCGGGGTCGGCACAGATACGCAGTATTTT. Amino acid sequence: CASSPGGVGTDTQYF.

CDR3 bases: TGTGCCAGCAGCCAAGAGCCAGGGGGCTCCTACAATGAGCAGTTCTTC. Translating gives CASSQEPGGSYNEQFF. The chain couples TRBV4-2 to TRBJ2-1, with 7 bases aligning to TRBD1. This CDR3 has 16 amino acids. The germline V gene has CDR1 LGHNA and CDR2 YNFKEQ. V lost 0 bases and J lost 0; bases outside the gene matches: 2.

The chain joins TRBV7-6 to TRBJ2-5, with D hard to call. V was shortened by 2 bases and J by 2 bases, with 6 bases between the two germline ends. CDR3 length equals 13 residues. Germline CDR1 reads SGHVS; CDR2 reads FNYEAQ. The CDR3 coding sequence is TGTGCCAGCAGCTTAATCGGTCAAGAGACCCAGTACTTC. This translates into CASSLIGQETQYF.

This clonotype was seen more than once but under ten times. V is TRBV7-2 and J is TRBJ1-2; D gene ambiguous. The V gene's germline CDR1 is SGHTA and CDR2 FQGNSA. The CDR3 length is 11 residues. Trimming stripped 6 bases from V and 8 bases from J, with 10 bases between. CDR3 bases: TGTGCCAGCAGGGCGGTGGTGGGCTACACCTTC. The encoded protein is CASRAVVGYTF.

About this clonotype: Compared with germline, one end of the junction differs, possibly owing to a read error. This chain joins TRBV29-1 and TRBJ1-1; D perhaps matches TRBD1 (6 bases). The CDR3 totals 14 residues. CDR1 is SQVTM, CDR2 ANQGSEA, per germline. The CDR3 sequence: CSVDFTGQNTEALF. In DNA form, the CDR3 reads TGCAGCGTTGACTTTACAGGACAGAACACTGAAGCTTTGTTT.